The 10 T cell receptor beta chains reported below all come from one sample, sequenced in a study of shared clonotypes between healthy human individuals. Libraries were prepared by immunoSEQ multiplex PCR; TCRdb keeps only in-frame clonotypes and omits some of them. Of about 2 million clones listed, over 85% are singletons. The sequenced material came from naive CD4+ T cells sorted from blood. Subset noted: CD45RA+ positively selected. The receptors were gathered from a man aged 18 to 30 in good health.

This chain uses TRBV5-1 with TRBJ2-2, with D possibly being TRBD2 (5 bases). V lost 0 bases, J lost 7 bases, and 7 bases lay in between. CDR1 is SGHRS and CDR2 is YFSETQ in the germline V gene. The CDR3 has 13 amino acids. CDR3 in DNA: TGCGCCAGCAGCTTGGCAGCGGTCGGGGAGCTGTTTTTT. This encodes CASSLAAVGELFF.

V gene TRBV6-1 combines with J gene TRBJ1-2; D unresolved. This CDR3 contains 14 residues. Germline CDR1 is MNHNS and CDR2 is SASEGT. V dropped 5 bases and J dropped 4 bases, with 14 bases sitting between them. The CDR3 coding sequence is TGTGCCAGCAGTCACATACAGAACTCCTATGGCTACACCTTC. Encoded protein: CASSHIQNSYGYTF.

V and J are TRBV5-1 and TRBJ2-7; 8 nucleotides agree with TRBD2. Germline trimming cut 0 bases from V and 4 bases from J; bases unmatched to any gene: 6. CDR3 size: 15 residues. Looked up from germline, CDR1 is SGHRS and CDR2 is YFSETQ. CDR3 in DNA: TGCGCCAGCAGCTTGGACGGGAGGGCCACGTACGAGCAGTACTTC. The encoded protein is CASSLDGRATYEQYF.

The chain couples TRBV6-5 to TRBJ2-7; D possibly matches TRBD1 or TRBD2 (5 bases each). Germline assignment: CDR1 MNHEY and CDR2 SVGAGI. Trimming cost V 5 bases and J 4 bases, with 18 bases left between them. There are 15 residues in the CDR3. CDR3 bases: TGTGCCAGCAGTGCGCAGTCCGGGACCATTTACGAGCAGTACTTC. Residues: CASSAQSGTIYEQYF.

This clone was counted a few times. The DNA of the CDR3 is TGTGCCAGCAGACAGGGGATCAATCAGCCCCAGCATTTT. This translates into CASRQGINQPQHF. The chain joins TRBV7-2 to TRBJ1-5; 7 bases fit TRBD1. CDR3 size: 13 residues. Germline trimming cut 6 bases from V and 3 bases from J; bases unmatched to any gene: 2. In germline, CDR1 is SGHTA, CDR2 FQGNSA.

This chain uses TRBV11-3 with TRBJ2-1; D is undetermined. The CDR3 is 15 residues long. Deletions cut 0 bases from V and 0 bases from J, with 6 bases between. Germline loops: CDR1 SGHNT, CDR2 YENEEA. Written as DNA, the CDR3 is TGTGCCAGCAGCTTAGAATCCAACTCCTACAATGAGCAGTTCTTC. It translates to CASSLESNSYNEQFF.

The gene calls are TRBV2 and TRBJ2-6; TRBD1 is a possible D gene (5 bases). The length of the CDR3 is 14 residues. The V gene lost 3 bases and the J gene lost 3 bases, with 6 bases spanning the gap. Germline CDR1 reads SNHLY; CDR2 reads FYNNEI. CDR3 in amino acids: CASSDRVGANVLTF. The CDR3 DNA is TGTGCCAGCAGTGACAGGGTTGGGGCCAACGTCCTGACTTTC.

This clone was seen once. The V gene is TRBV20-1, the J gene TRBJ2-7, with D uncertain. Germline CDR1 and CDR2: DFQATT and SNEGSKA (reference sequence). This CDR3 region has 11 residues. V lost 3 bases and J lost 2, with 5 bases in between. The CDR3 protein is CSASNPYEQYF. CDR3 DNA sequence: TGCAGTGCTAGCAATCCCTACGAGCAGTACTTC.

The CDR3 bases are TGTGCCAGCAGTGATCGTCCATTCCAAGAGACCCAGTACTTC. Its protein product is CASSDRPFQETQYF. V gene TRBV2 combines with J gene TRBJ2-5; D gene uncertain. Germline V gene lookup returns CDR1 SNHLY and CDR2 FYNNEI. V lost 3 bases to trimming and J lost 1 base, with 9 bases between them. The CDR3 extends over 14 amino acids.

The chain joins TRBV6-6 to TRBJ2-2, with a possible D match to TRBD2 (6 bases). In germline, CDR1 is MNHNY, CDR2 SVGAGI (reference sequence). Trimming took off 9 bases at V and 5 bases at J, with 19 bases between the two ends. The CDR3 is 15 residues long. The CDR3: CASTDSGTQTGELFF. The CDR3 coding sequence is TGTGCCAGTACTGATTCCGGGACTCAGACCGGGGAGCTGTTTTTT.